The rows below give T cell receptor beta chains drawn from one sample of a study of blood T cell repertoires in COVID-19. The method was immunoSEQ multiplex PCR; TCRdb's version includes in-frame clones alone and lacks a portion of them. The sample lists roughly 120,000 clones; about 82% were seen once. Sample: peripheral blood. These receptors were taken from a human donor in a cohort sampled during active COVID-19. Each CDR3 is given with its conserved first and last residue. A D gene is named only where the DNA matches it firmly. The size entry is marked missing in some rows and otherwise reads once, few, many or a size class.

size: NA; J: TRBJ1-5; V: TRBV7-2; D: NA; DNA: TGTGCCAGCAGCCGGAACAGGGAGATGGGCCAGCCCCAGCATTTT; CDR3: CASSRNREMGQPQHF
size: NA; J: TRBJ2-1; V: TRBV15; D: TRBD2; DNA: TGTGCCACCAGCAGAGATTTGCCTGTGCGGACTAGCGCCTCCAATGAGCAGTTCTTC; CDR3: CATSRDLPVRTSASNEQFF
size: NA; J: TRBJ2-1; V: TRBV4-3; D: NA; DNA: TGCGCCAGCAGCCAAGCCCGACTAGCCTACAATGAGCAGTTCTTC; CDR3: CASSQARLAYNEQFF
size: once; J: TRBJ1-1; V: TRBV27; D: TRBD1; DNA: TGTGCCAGCAGTCTACGGGACAGGGGAAACACTGAAGCTTTCTTT; CDR3: CASSLRDRGNTEAFF
size: NA; J: TRBJ1-6; V: TRBV7-8; D: TRBD1; DNA: TGTGCCAGCAGCCACAGGGGGCTTAATTCACCCCTCCACTTT; CDR3: CASSHRGLNSPLHF
size: NA; J: TRBJ2-3; V: TRBV5-4; D: NA; DNA: TGTGCCAGCAGCTTGGCCGAGGGTACAGATACGCAGTATTTT; CDR3: CASSLAEGTDTQYF
size: NA; J: TRBJ1-6; V: TRBV7-6; D: NA; DNA: TGTGCCAGCAGCTTAGCGCCGGGGGGGACGAGCTCCTATAATTCACCCCTCCACTTT; CDR3: CASSLAPGGTSSYNSPLHF
size: NA; J: TRBJ1-2; V: TRBV24-1; D: NA; DNA: TGTGCCACCAGTGACGCGGGTGGTAACTATGGCTACACCTTC; CDR3: CATSDAGGNYGYTF
size: NA; J: TRBJ2-2; V: TRBV7-9; D: NA; DNA: TGTGCCAGCAGCCTTTCGAACACCGGGGAGCTGTTTTTT; CDR3: CASSLSNTGELFF
size: NA; J: TRBJ2-7; V: TRBV21-1; D: NA; DNA: TGTGCCAGCAGCAAAGAGCGGCCTGAGCAGTACTTC; CDR3: CASSKERPEQYF
size: NA; J: TRBJ2-3; V: TRBV5-4; D: NA; DNA: TGTGCCAGCAGCTTGAAGGGGAGGACCACCTTCTCTGGAGATACGCAGTATTTT; CDR3: CASSLKGRTTFSGDTQYF
size: NA; J: TRBJ1-4; V: TRBV27; D: NA; DNA: TGTGCCAGCAGCCAAACCACAGGGTACGGGTCTAATGAAAAACTGTTTTTT; CDR3: CASSQTTGYGSNEKLFF
size: NA; J: TRBJ2-7; V: TRBV11-2; D: NA; DNA: TGTGCCAGCAGCTTTTCGGCCAGATGGGGAGGGGGGTACGAGCAGTACTTC; CDR3: CASSFSARWGGGYEQYF
size: once; J: TRBJ2-7; V: TRBV5-1; D: TRBD1; DNA: TGCGCCAGCAGCGTCGGGACAGGGGGCTACGAGCAGTACTTC; CDR3: CASSVGTGGYEQYF
size: few; J: TRBJ2-3; V: TRBV18; D: NA; DNA: TGTGCCAGCTCACCACGGGTAGCCCGAATTAACACAGATACGCAGTATTTT; CDR3: CASSPRVARINTDTQYF
size: NA; J: TRBJ1-1; V: TRBV4-1; D: TRBD1; DNA: TGCGCCAGCAGCCAGACAGGGGGTAAGGCTTTCTTT; CDR3: CASSQTGGKAFF
size: NA; J: TRBJ1-1; V: TRBV18; D: NA; DNA: TGTGCCAGCTCACGACAGGAGGCGGCGAACACTGAAGCTTTCTTT; CDR3: CASSRQEAANTEAFF
size: NA; J: TRBJ2-5; V: TRBV9; D: NA; DNA: TGTGCCAGCAGCCCCCCGAGGCCCGAAGAGACCCAGTACTTC; CDR3: CASSPPRPEETQYF
size: NA; J: TRBJ1-1; V: TRBV3-1/TRBV3-2; D: NA; DNA: TGTGCCAGCAGTTTTAGCGGGAGGGGAGCTTTCTTT; CDR3: CASSFSGRGAFF
size: NA; J: TRBJ1-4; V: TRBV5-1; D: NA; DNA: TGCGCCAGCAGCTTGACAGGTGCAACTAATGAAAAACTGTTTTTT; CDR3: CASSLTGATNEKLFF
size: NA; J: TRBJ2-1; V: TRBV7-8; D: TRBD2; DNA: TGTGCCAGCAGCTTAGGGGGTCTAGCGGGAGGGTACAATGAGCAGTTCTTC; CDR3: CASSLGGLAGGYNEQFF
size: NA; J: TRBJ1-1; V: TRBV7-9; D: NA; DNA: TGTGCCAGCAGCCCCTCCGGGGGATTGGGGAACACTGAAGCTTTCTTT; CDR3: CASSPSGGLGNTEAFF
size: once; J: TRBJ1-1; V: TRBV11-2; D: NA; DNA: TGTGCCAGCAGCTCGGAACTAGTAGGGGGGGCTCGTTTCTTT; CDR3: CASSSELVGGARFF
size: once; J: TRBJ2-7; V: TRBV19; D: TRBD1; DNA: TGTGCCAGTAGTAATATATTCCAGGACAGGGGGTCCTACGAGCAGTACTTC; CDR3: CASSNIFQDRGSYEQYF
size: NA; J: TRBJ2-4; V: TRBV4-1; D: TRBD1; DNA: TGCGCCAGCAGCCAAGCCCCATGGGACAGGGGCCCCAGAGCCAAAAACATTCAGTACTTC; CDR3: CASSQAPWDRGPRAKNIQYF
size: once; J: TRBJ1-5; V: TRBV28; D: NA; DNA: TGTGCCAGCAATTTGGAGGGATTAGTTCGTCCCCAGCATTTT; CDR3: CASNLEGLVRPQHF
size: NA; J: TRBJ2-5; V: TRBV12-5; D: NA; DNA: TGTGCTAGTGGTTTGTCGAGAGGGCCAGGACAAGAGACCCAGTACTTC; CDR3: CASGLSRGPGQETQYF
size: NA; J: TRBJ2-7; V: TRBV10-2; D: TRBD2; DNA: TGCGCCAGCAGTGTAACCGGGACTAGCGGGAGACCTAGCGAGCAGTACTTC; CDR3: CASSVTGTSGRPSEQYF
size: NA; J: TRBJ2-2; V: TRBV7-9; D: NA; DNA: TGTGCCAGCAGCTTAGGTCAGGGGCACACCGGGGAGCTGTTTTTT; CDR3: CASSLGQGHTGELFF
size: NA; J: TRBJ2-1; V: TRBV7-9; D: TRBD2; DNA: TGTGCCAGCAGCTGGCTCGGGCGGGAGGCAGAGCAGTTCTTC; CDR3: CASSWLGREAEQFF
size: NA; J: TRBJ2-4; V: TRBV5-6; D: NA; DNA: TGTGCCAGCAGCCTCCGTTCCGGGAAAAACATTCAGTACTTC; CDR3: CASSLRSGKNIQYF
size: NA; J: TRBJ2-5; V: TRBV7-8; D: TRBD1; DNA: TGTGCCAGCAGCTTAGTGGGTGGGGGACAGGGAGAGAAGACCCAGTACTTC; CDR3: CASSLVGGGQGEKTQYF
size: NA; J: TRBJ2-3; V: TRBV1; D: NA; DNA: TGCACCAGCAGCCAAGATTGGGCCTGGTTAAATTCCACAGATACGCAGTATTTT; CDR3: CTSSQDWAWLNSTDTQYF
size: NA; J: TRBJ1-2; V: TRBV28; D: TRBD1; DNA: TGTGCCAGCAGCTTCCAGGGGGCGGATGGCTACACCTTC; CDR3: CASSFQGADGYTF
size: many; J: TRBJ1-3; V: TRBV25-1; D: TRBD1; DNA: TGTGCCAGCAGGATAACAGGGGGACCTGGAAACACCATATATTTT; CDR3: CASRITGGPGNTIYF
size: few; J: TRBJ1-4; V: TRBV7-9; D: TRBD1; DNA: TGTGCCAGCAGCAATTTACCGGGACAGGGAGTTGAAAAACTGTTTTTT; CDR3: CASSNLPGQGVEKLFF
size: NA; J: TRBJ2-6; V: TRBV7-9; D: TRBD2; DNA: TGTGCCAGCAGCTCGAACCCGGGACTAGTCTCCTCTGGGGCCAACGTCCTGACTTTC; CDR3: CASSSNPGLVSSGANVLTF
size: once; J: TRBJ1-1; V: TRBV28; D: NA; DNA: TGTGCCAGCAGTTTAGGGGGCGCCGGAACTGAAGCTTTCTTT; CDR3: CASSLGGAGTEAFF
size: NA; J: TRBJ2-7; V: TRBV5-1; D: TRBD1; DNA: TGCGCCAGCAGCTTGGCAGGGGGCGACTACGAGCAGTACTTC; CDR3: CASSLAGGDYEQYF
size: NA; J: TRBJ1-2; V: TRBV3-1/TRBV3-2; D: NA; DNA: TGTGCCAGCAGCCAAGCAGGGGATGTCTATGGCTACACCTTC; CDR3: CASSQAGDVYGYTF
size: NA; J: TRBJ1-5; V: TRBV27; D: NA; DNA: TGTGCCAGCACCCGGTCCAGGGGACAATATAGATATAGCAATCAGCCCCAGCATTTT; CDR3: CASTRSRGQYRYSNQPQHF
size: NA; J: TRBJ1-3; V: TRBV2; D: NA; DNA: TGTGCCAGCAGTGATTCCGCCGGTTCTGGAAACACCATATATTTT; CDR3: CASSDSAGSGNTIYF
size: NA; J: TRBJ2-3; V: TRBV5-1; D: TRBD2; DNA: TGCGCCAGCAGCTTGGTCGCGGGAGGGCCGTGGGCAGATACGCAGTATTTT; CDR3: CASSLVAGGPWADTQYF
size: few; J: TRBJ2-1; V: TRBV7-3; D: TRBD2; DNA: TGTGCCAGCAGCTTGGGGGCGGGAGGCTCCTACAATGAGCAGTTCTTC; CDR3: CASSLGAGGSYNEQFF
size: NA; J: TRBJ1-2; V: TRBV5-6; D: NA; DNA: TGTGCCAGCAGCCCGCAGGGGTTTGGCTACACCTTC; CDR3: CASSPQGFGYTF
size: NA; J: TRBJ1-1; V: TRBV18; D: NA; DNA: TGTGCCAGCCGAGGGCAGACGAACACTGAAGCTTTCTTT; CDR3: CASRGQTNTEAFF
size: NA; J: TRBJ1-4; V: TRBV5-6; D: NA; DNA: TGTGCCAGCAGCTTTTTCAGGGACTCTTCCGATGAAAAACTGTTTTTT; CDR3: CASSFFRDSSDEKLFF
size: NA; J: TRBJ2-1; V: TRBV19; D: NA; DNA: TGTGCCAGTAGTTGGCAGTACAATGAGCAGTTCTTC; CDR3: CASSWQYNEQFF
size: NA; J: TRBJ1-4; V: TRBV2; D: TRBD1; DNA: TGTGCCAGCAGTGATGAAGGGGGCGCAACTAATGAAAAACTGTTTTTT; CDR3: CASSDEGGATNEKLFF
size: NA; J: TRBJ2-1; V: TRBV18; D: TRBD2; DNA: TGTGCCAGCTCCCCCCAGGTAGCGGGAGGGTACAATGAGCAGTTCTTC; CDR3: CASSPQVAGGYNEQFF